These 8 T cell receptor beta chains share one sample of origin, sequenced in a study of post-analysis software for immune sequencing data. Their antigens are not known. Study outcomes and limitations: When patients were compared with controls, about five TRBV segments were more frequent, TRBV5-6, TRBV5-1 and TRBV20-1 among them.

Prepared TCR beta cDNA libraries contained unique molecular identifiers. TCRdb processed the PCR reads anew with MiXCR; each CDR3 protein has one entry. The sample carries roughly 400,000 distinct CDR3 sequences, 30% to 45% recorded once. The sample comprised blood. The receptors stem from a girl aged 2-10 years with multiple sclerosis.

At least ten counts were recorded for this clonotype. This chain joins TRBV6-5 and TRBJ1-2; 8 bases line up with TRBD1. Trimming cost V 9 bases and J 1 base; bases outside gene matches: 10. Germline CDR1 reads MNHEY; CDR2 reads SVGAGI. CDR3 length: 15 amino acids. The CDR3 reads CASLRGQGGNYGYTF. CDR3 DNA: TGTGCCAGTCTACGTGGACAGGGCGGTAACTATGGCTACACCTTC.

The V gene is TRBV28, the J gene TRBJ1-5, with D possibly TRBD1 on 6 matching bases. Trimming left V 5 bases short and J 0 bases short, with 11 bases between. This CDR3 spans 15 amino acids. Germline V gene sequence: CDR1 MDHEN, CDR2 SYDVKM. The CDR3 protein is CASSRTASSNQPQHF. CDR3 coding DNA: TGTGCCAGCAGTCGGACAGCGAGTAGCAATCAGCCCCAGCATTTT.

V usage is TRBV20-1 and J usage is TRBJ2-5, with 12 bases matching TRBD2. The V gene end was trimmed by 0 bases and the J gene end by 1 base; junction bases not matched to a gene: 6. Germline CDR1 DFQATT, CDR2 SNEGSKA (reference sequence). The CDR3 runs 17 residues. CDR3 coding DNA: TGCAGTGCTAGAGATCCCTGGACTAGCGGGATCCAAGAGACCCAGTACTTC. It codes for CSARDPWTSGIQETQYF.

The CDR3 DNA is TGTGCCACCGGCGACAGGGAGAATCAGCCCCAGCATTTT. Translating gives CATGDRENQPQHF. V is TRBV27 and J is TRBJ1-5, with 7 bases that match TRBD1. Germline-derived CDR1 and CDR2 are MNHEY and SMNVEV (reference sequence). The J segment lost 4 bases and the V segment lost 10 bases, leaving 7 bases of the junction unmatched. This CDR3 is 13 amino acids long.

This clonotype was counted a few times. This chain joins TRBV4-3 and TRBJ2-6, with a weak D call TRBD1 (7 bases). CDR3 length: 17 amino acids. Germline lookup yields CDR1 LGHNA and CDR2 YSLEER. The V and J ends lost 1 base and 0 bases respectively, with 10 bases between them. CDR3 bases: TGCGCCAGCAGCCAAGTCAGGGGGGACTCTGGGGCCAACGTCCTGACTTTC. Translating gives CASSQVRGDSGANVLTF.

The gene calls are TRBV5-1 and TRBJ2-3, with 7 bases identical to TRBD1. Trimming removed 4 bases from V and 2 bases from J; junction bases left unmatched: 10. The CDR3 loop spans 16 amino acids. Germline V lookup: CDR1 SGHRS, CDR2 YFSETQ. CDR3 amino acids: CASSQQTGHYTDTQYF. The CDR3 DNA is TGCGCCAGCAGCCAACAGACAGGGCATTACACAGATACGCAGTATTTT. The whole variable domain, remainder taken from reference TRBV5-1 and TRBJ2-3, is KAGVTQTPRYLIKTRGQQVTLSCSPISGHRSVSWYQQTPGQGLQFLFEYFSETQRNKGNFPGRFSGRQFSNSRSEMNVSTLELGDSALYLCASSQQTGHYTDTQYFGPGTRLTVL.

This clonotype has at least ten counts. The chain employs TRBV9 and TRBJ2-7; 8 bases are shared with TRBD2. V was pared by 0 bases and J by 4 bases, with 3 bases of the junction left unmatched. This CDR3 is built from 14 residues. Germline V gene sequence: CDR1 SGDLS, CDR2 YYNGEE. CDR3 DNA sequence: TGTGCCAGCAGCGTAGCTTCGGGGGGGTACGAGCAGTACTTC. It encodes CASSVASGGYEQYF.

Remarks on this clonotype: One end of the junction fails to match germline, which may point to a read error. V is TRBV20-1 and J is TRBJ1-6; D is uncertain. The CDR3 runs 13 residues. Germline V gene data show CDR1 as DFQATT and CDR2 as SNEGSKA (reference sequence). This CDR3 is CSAPSGYSSPLHF. The CDR3 DNA follows: TGCAGTGCTCCCTCGGGTTATAGTTCACCCCTCCACTTT.